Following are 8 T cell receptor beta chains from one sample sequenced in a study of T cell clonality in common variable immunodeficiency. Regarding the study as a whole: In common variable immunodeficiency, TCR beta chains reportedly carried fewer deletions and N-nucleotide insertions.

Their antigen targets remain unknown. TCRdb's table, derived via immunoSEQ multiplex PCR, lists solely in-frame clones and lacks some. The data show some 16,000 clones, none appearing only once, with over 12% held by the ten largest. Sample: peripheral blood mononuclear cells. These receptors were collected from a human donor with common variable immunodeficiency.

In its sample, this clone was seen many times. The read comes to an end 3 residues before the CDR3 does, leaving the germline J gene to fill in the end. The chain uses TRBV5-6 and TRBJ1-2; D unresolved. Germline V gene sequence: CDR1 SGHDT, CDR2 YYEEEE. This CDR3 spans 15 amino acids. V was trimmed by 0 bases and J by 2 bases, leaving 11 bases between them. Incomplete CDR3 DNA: TGTGCCAGCAGCTTGGTCGCAGTCCTGAACTATGGC. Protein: CASSLVAVLNYG. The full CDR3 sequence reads CASSLVAVLNYGYTF.

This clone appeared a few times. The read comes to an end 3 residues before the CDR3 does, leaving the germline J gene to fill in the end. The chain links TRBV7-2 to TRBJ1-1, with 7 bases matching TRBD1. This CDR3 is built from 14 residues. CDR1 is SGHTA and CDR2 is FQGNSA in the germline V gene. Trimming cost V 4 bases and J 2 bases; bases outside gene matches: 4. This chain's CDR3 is CASSSQGINTEAFF. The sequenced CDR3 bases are TGTGCCAGCAGCTCACAGGGGATTAACACTGAA.

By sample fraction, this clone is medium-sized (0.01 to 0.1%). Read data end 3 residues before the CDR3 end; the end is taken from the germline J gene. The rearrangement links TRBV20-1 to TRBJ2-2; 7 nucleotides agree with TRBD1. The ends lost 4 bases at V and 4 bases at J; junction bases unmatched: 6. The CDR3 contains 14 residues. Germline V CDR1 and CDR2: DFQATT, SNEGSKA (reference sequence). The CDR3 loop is CSAKGALGTGELFF. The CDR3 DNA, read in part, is TGCAGTGCTAAGGGGGCGCTTGGCACCGGGGAG.

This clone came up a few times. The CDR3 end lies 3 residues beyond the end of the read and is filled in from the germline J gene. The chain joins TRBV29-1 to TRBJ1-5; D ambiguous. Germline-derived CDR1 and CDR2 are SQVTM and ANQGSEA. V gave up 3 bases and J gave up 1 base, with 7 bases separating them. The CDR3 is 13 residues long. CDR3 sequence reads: CSVDPGSNQPQHF. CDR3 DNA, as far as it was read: TGCAGCGTTGATCCGGGGAGCAATCAGCCC.

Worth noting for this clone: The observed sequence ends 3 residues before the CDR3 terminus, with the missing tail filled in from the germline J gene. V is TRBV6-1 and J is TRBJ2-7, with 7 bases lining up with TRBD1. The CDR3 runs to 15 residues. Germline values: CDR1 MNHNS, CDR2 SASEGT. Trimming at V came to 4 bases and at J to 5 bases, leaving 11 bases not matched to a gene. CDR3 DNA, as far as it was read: TGTGCCAGCAGTGCCTTACAGGGGTCGGTGGACGAG. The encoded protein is CASSALQGSVDE. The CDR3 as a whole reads CASSALQGSVDEQYF.

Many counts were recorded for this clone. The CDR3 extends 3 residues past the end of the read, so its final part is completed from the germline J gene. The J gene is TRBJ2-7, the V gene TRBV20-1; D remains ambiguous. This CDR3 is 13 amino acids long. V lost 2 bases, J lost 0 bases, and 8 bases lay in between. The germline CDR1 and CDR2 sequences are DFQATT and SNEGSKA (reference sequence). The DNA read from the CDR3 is TGCAGTGCTAGACAGGAAAGCTCCTACGAG. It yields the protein CSARQESSYE. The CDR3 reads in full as CSARQESSYEQYF.

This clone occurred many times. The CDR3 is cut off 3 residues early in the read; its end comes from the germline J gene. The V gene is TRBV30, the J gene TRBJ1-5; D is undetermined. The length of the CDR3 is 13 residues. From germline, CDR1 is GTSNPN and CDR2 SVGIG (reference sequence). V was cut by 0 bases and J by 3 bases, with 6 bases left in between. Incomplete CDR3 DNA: TGTGCCTGGAGTGTCGGGGACAATCAGCCC. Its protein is CAWSVGDNQP. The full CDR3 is CAWSVGDNQPQHF.

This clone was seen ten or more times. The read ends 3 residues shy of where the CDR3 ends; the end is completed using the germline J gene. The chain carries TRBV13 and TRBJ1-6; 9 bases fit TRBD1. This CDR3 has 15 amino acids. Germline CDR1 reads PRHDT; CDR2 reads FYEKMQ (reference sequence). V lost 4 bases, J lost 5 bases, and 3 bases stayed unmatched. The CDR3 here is CASSSGTGNNSPLHF. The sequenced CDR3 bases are TGTGCCAGCAGCTCAGGGACAGGGAATAATTCACCC.